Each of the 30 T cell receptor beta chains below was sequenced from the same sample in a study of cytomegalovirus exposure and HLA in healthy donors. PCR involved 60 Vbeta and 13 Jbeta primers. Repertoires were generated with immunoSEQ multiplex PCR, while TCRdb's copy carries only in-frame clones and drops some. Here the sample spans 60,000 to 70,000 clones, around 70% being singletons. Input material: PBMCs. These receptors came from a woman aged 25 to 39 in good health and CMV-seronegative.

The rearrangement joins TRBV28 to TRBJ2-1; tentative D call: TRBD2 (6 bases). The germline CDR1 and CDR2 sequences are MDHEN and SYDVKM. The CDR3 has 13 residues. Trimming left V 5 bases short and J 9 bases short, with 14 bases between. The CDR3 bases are TGTGCCAGCAGTGCCGCAGGGAGGACTGAGCAGTTCTTC. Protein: CASSAAGRTEQFF. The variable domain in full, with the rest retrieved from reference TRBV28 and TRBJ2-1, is DVKVTQSSRYLVKRTGEKVFLECVQDMDHENMFWYRQDPGLGLRLIYFSYDVKMKEKGDIPEGYSVSREKKERFSLILESASTNQTSMYLCASSAAGRTEQFFGPGTRLTVL.

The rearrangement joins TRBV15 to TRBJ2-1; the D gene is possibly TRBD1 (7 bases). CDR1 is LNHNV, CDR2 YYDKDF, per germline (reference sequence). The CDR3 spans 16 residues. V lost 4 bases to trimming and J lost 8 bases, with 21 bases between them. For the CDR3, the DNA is TGTGCCACCAGCAAGAAAACCCCGGGCAGGGGGGATGAGCAGTTCTTC. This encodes CATSKKTPGRGDEQFF.

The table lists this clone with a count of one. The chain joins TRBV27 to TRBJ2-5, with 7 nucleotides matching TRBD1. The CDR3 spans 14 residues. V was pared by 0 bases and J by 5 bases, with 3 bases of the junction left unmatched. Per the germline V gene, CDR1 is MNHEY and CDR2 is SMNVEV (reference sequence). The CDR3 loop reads CASSLSGGSETQYF. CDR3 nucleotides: TGTGCCAGCAGTTTATCAGGGGGCAGCGAGACCCAGTACTTC.

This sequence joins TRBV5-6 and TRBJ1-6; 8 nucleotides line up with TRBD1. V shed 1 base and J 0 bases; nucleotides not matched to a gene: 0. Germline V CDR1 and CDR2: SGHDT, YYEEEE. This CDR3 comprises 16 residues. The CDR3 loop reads CASSLTGGSYNSPLHF. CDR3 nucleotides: TGTGCCAGCAGCTTGACAGGGGGCTCCTATAATTCACCCCTCCACTTT.

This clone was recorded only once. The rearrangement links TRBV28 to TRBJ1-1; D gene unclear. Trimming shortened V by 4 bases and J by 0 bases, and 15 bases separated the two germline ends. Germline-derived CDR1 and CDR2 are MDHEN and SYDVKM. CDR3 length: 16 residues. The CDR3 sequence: CASSSPLTLMNTEAFF. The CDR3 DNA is TGTGCCAGCAGTTCTCCTCTGACTCTTATGAACACTGAAGCTTTCTTT.

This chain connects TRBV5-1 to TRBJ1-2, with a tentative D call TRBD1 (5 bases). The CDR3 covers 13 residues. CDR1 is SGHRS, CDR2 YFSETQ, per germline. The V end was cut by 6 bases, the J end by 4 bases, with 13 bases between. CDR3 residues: CASKKPGLYGYTF. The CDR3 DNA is TGCGCCAGCAAAAAACCGGGACTCTATGGCTACACCTTC.

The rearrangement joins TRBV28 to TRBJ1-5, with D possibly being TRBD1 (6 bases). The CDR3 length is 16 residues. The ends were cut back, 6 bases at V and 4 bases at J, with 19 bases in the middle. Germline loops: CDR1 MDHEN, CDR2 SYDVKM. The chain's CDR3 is CASSSYRADRNQPQHF. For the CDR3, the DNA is TGTGCCAGCAGCTCATACCGGGCCGACAGGAATCAGCCCCAGCATTTT.

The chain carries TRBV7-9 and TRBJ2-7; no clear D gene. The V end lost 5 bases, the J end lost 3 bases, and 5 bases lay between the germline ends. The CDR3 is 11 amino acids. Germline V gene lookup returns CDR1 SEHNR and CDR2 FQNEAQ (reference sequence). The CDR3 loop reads CASSRYYEQYF. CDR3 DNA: TGTGCCAGCAGCCGGTACTACGAGCAGTACTTC.

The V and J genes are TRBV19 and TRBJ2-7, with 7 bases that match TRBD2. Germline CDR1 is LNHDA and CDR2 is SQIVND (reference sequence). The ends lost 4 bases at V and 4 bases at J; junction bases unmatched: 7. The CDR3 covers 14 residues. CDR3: CASSTSGGKYEQYF. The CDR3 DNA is TGTGCCAGTAGTACTTCGGGAGGCAAATACGAGCAGTACTTC. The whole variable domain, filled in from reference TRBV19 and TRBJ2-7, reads DGGITQSPKYLFRKEGQNVTLSCEQNLNHDAMYWYRQDPGQGLRLIYYSQIVNDFQKGDIAEGYSVSREKKESFPLTVTSAQKNPTAFYLCASSTSGGKYEQYFGPGTRLTVT.

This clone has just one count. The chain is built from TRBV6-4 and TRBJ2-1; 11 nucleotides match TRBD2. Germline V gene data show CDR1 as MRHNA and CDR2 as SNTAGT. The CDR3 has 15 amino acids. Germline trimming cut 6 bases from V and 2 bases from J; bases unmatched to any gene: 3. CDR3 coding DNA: TGTGCCAGCAGCGGACTAGCGGGCACCTACAATGAGCAGTTCTTC. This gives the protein CASSGLAGTYNEQFF.

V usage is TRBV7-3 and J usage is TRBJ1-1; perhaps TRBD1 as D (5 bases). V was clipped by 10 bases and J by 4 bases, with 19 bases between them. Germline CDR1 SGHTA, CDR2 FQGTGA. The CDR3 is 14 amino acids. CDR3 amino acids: CATMDTGEPTEAFF. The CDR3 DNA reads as TGTGCCACCATGGACACTGGGGAACCCACTGAAGCTTTCTTT.

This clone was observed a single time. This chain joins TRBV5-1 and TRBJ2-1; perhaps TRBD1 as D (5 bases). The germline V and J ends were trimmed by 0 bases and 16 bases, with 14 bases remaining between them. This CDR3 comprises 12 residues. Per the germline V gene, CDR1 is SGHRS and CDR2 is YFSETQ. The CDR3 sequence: CASSLDDSHPFF. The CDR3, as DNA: TGCGCCAGCAGCTTGGACGACAGCCACCCTTTCTTC.

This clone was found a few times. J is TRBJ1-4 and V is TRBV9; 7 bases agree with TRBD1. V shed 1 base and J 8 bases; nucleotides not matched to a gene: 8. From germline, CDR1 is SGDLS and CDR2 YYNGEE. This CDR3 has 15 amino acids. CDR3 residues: CASSVKAGGMEKLFF. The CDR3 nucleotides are TGTGCCAGCAGCGTAAAGGCAGGGGGTATGGAAAAACTGTTTTTT.

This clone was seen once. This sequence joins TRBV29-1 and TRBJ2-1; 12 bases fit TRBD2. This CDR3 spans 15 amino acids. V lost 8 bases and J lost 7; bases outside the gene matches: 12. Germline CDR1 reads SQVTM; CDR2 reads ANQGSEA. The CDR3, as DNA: TGCAGCACCCGAGGGTCGACTAGCGGGGGTAATGAGCAGTTCTTC. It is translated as CSTRGSTSGGNEQFF.

The CDR3 DNA reads TGTGCCAGCAGTTGGACTAGCGGGGACCCGGGGACCCAGTACTTC. Translated, it gives CASSWTSGDPGTQYF. This sequence joins TRBV27 and TRBJ2-5, with 12 positions matching TRBD2. Germline CDR1 MNHEY, CDR2 SMNVEV (reference sequence). The CDR3 has 15 amino acids. The junction had 7 bases not matched to a gene; V was cut back by 4 bases and J by 7 bases.

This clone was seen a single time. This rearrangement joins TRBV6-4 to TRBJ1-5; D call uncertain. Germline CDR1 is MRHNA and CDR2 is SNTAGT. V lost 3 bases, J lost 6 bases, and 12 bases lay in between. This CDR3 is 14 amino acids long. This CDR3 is CASSEAEGGQPQHF. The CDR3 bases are TGTGCCAGCAGTGAGGCGGAGGGCGGTCAGCCCCAGCATTTT.

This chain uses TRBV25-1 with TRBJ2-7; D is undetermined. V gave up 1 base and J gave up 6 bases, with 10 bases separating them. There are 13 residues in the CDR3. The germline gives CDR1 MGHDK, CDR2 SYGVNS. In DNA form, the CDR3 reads TGTGCCAGCAGTGAATCACCGGGTTTCGAGCAGTACTTC. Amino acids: CASSESPGFEQYF.

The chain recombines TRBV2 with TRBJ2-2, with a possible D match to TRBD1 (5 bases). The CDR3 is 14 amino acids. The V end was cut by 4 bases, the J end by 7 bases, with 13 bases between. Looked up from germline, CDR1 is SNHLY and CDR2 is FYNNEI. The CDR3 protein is CASSGQKGIGELFF. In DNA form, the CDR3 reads TGTGCCAGCAGTGGCCAGAAGGGGATCGGGGAGCTGTTTTTT.

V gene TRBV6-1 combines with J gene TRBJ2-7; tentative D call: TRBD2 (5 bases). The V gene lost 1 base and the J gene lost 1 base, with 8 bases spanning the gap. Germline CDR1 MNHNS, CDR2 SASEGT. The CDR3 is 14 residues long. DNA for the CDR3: TGTGCCAGCAGTGAAGGAGGACTTTCCTACGAGCAGTACTTC. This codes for CASSEGGLSYEQYF.

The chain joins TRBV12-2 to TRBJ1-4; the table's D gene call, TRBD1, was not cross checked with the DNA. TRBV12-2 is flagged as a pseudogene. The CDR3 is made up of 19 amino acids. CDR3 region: CASRQSSGTGGNIEEKLFF. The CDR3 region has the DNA TGTGCAAGTCGCCAATCATCCGGGACAGGGGGGAATATTGAGGAAAAACTGTTTTTT.

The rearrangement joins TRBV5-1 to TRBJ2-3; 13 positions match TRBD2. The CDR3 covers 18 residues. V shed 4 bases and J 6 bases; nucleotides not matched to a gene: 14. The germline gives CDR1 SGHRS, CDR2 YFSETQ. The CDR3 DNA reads TGCGCCAGCAGCGGGGCGACTAGCGGGGGGTCTCTTGTGGATACGCAGTATTTT. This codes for CASSGATSGGSLVDTQYF.

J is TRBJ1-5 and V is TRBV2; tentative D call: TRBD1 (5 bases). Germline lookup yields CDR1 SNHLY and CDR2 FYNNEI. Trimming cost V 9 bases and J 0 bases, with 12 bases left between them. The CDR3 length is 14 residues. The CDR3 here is CASQGMYSNQPQHF. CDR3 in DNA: TGTGCCAGTCAGGGAATGTATAGCAATCAGCCCCAGCATTTT.

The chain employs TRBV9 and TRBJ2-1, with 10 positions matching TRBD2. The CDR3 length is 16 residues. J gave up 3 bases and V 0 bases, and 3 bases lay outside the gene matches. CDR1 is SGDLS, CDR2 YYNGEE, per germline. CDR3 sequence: CASSVASGGLYNEQFF. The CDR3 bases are TGTGCCAGCAGCGTAGCTAGCGGGGGACTCTACAATGAGCAGTTCTTC. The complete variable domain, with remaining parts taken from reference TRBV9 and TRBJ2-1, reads DSGVTQTPKHLITATGQRVTLRCSPRSGDLSVYWYQQSLDQGLQFLIQYYNGEERAKGNILERFSAQQFPDLHSELNLSSLELGDSALYFCASSVASGGLYNEQFFGPGTRLTVL.

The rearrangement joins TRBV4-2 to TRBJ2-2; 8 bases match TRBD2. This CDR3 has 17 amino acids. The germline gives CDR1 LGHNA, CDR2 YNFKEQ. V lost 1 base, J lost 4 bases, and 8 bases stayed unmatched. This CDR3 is CASSQARRGASTGELFF. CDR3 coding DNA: TGTGCCAGCAGCCAAGCTCGGCGGGGGGCCAGCACCGGGGAGCTGTTTTTT.

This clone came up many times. CDR3 bases: TGTGCCAGCAGCTTGACAGGGTCGGGCAATGAGCAGTTCTTC. It translates to CASSLTGSGNEQFF. J is TRBJ2-1 and V is TRBV11-3, with 7 bases matching TRBD1. Germline V gene sequence: CDR1 SGHNT, CDR2 YENEEA. CDR3 size: 14 residues. V gave up 3 bases and J gave up 6 bases; unmatched junction bases: 5.

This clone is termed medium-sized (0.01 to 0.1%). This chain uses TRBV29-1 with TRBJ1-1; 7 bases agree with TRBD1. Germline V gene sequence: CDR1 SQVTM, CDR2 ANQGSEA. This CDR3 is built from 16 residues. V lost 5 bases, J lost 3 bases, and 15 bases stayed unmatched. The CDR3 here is CSVFKTRGRGDTEAFF. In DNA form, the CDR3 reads TGCAGCGTTTTTAAGACAAGGGGGCGCGGAGACACTGAAGCTTTCTTT.

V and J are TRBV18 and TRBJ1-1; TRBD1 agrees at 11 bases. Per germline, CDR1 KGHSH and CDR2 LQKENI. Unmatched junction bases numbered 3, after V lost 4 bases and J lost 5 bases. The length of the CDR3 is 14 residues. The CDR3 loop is CASSLGTGGTEAFF. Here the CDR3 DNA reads TGTGCCAGCTCACTTGGGACAGGGGGAACTGAAGCTTTCTTT.

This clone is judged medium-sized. CDR3 in amino acids: CANGENGYGYTF. In DNA form, the CDR3 reads TGTGCCAACGGGGAAAATGGATATGGCTACACCTTC. The chain has TRBV5-4 and TRBJ1-2; D call uncertain. The V end was cut by 9 bases, the J end by 5 bases, with 14 bases between. Germline CDR1 reads SGHNT; CDR2 reads YYREEE (reference sequence). This CDR3 is 12 amino acids long.

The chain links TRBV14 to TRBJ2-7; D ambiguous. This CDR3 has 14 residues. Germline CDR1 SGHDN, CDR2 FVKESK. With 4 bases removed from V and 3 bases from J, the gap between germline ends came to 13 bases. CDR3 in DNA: TGTGCCAGCAGCCGGCTCGGCGAGGACTACGAGCAGTACTTC. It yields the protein CASSRLGEDYEQYF.

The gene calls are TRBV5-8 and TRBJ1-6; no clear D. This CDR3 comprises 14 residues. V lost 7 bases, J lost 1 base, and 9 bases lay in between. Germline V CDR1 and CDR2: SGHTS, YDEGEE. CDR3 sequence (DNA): TGTGCCAGCCACCCTAGGTCCTATAATTCACCCCTCCACTTT. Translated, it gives CASHPRSYNSPLHF.